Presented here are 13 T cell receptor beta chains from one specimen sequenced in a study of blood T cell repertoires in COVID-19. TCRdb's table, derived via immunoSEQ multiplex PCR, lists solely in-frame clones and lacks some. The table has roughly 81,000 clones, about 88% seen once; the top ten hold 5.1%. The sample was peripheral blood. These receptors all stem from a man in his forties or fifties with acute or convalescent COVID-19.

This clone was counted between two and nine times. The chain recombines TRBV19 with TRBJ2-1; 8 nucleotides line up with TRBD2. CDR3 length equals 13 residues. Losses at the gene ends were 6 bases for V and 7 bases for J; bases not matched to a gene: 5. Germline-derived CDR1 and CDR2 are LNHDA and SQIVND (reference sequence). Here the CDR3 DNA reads TGTGCCAGTAGAGGGACTAGTAGGAATGAGCAGTTCTTC. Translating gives CASRGTSRNEQFF.

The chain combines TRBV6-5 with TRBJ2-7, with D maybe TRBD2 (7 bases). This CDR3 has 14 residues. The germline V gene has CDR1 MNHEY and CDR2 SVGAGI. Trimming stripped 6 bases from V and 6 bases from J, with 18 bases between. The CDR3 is CASSPGRGGIEQYF. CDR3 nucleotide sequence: TGTGCCAGCAGCCCCGGTCGCGGGGGCATCGAGCAGTACTTC.

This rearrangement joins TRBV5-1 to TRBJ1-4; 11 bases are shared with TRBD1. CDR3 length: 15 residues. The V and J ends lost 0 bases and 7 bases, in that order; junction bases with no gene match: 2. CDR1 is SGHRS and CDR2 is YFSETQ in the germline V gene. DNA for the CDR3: TGCGCCAGCAGCTTGGACGGGACAGGGGGTGAAAAACTGTTTTTT. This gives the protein CASSLDGTGGEKLFF.

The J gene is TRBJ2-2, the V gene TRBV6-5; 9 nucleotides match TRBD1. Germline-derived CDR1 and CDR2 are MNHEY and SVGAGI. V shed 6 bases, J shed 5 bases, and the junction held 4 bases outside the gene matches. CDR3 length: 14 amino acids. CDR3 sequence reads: CASRDRGMTGELFF. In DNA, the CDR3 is TGTGCCAGCAGGGACAGGGGAATGACCGGGGAGCTGTTTTTT.

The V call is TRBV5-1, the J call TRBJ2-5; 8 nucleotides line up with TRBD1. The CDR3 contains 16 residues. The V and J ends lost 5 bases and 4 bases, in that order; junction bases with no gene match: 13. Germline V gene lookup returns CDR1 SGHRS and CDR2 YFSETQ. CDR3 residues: CASRPGQGGVPETQYF. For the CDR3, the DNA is TGCGCCAGCAGACCTGGACAGGGTGGGGTTCCAGAGACCCAGTACTTC. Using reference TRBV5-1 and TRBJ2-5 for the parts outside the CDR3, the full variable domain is KAGVTQTPRYLIKTRGQQVTLSCSPISGHRSVSWYQQTPGQGLQFLFEYFSETQRNKGNFPGRFSGRQFSNSRSEMNVSTLELGDSALYLCASRPGQGGVPETQYFGPGTRLLVL.

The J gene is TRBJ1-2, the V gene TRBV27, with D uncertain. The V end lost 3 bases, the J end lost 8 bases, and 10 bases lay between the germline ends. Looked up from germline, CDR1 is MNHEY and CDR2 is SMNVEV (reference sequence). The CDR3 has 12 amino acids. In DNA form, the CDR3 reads TGTGCCAGCAGTTTTGCAGGAGGAGGCTACACCTTC. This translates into CASSFAGGGYTF.

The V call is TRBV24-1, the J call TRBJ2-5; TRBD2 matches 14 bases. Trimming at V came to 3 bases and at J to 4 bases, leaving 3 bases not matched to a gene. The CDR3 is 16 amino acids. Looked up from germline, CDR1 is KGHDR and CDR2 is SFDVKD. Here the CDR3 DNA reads TGTGCCACCAGTGATGGGGGACTAGCGGGGGCAGAGACCCAGTACTTC. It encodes CATSDGGLAGAETQYF.

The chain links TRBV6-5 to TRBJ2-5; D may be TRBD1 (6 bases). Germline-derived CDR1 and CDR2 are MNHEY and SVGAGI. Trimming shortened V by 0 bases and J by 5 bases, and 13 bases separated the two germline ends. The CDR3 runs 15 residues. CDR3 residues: CASSYSRGRGETQYF. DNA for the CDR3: TGTGCCAGCAGTTACTCAAGGGGGAGAGGGGAGACCCAGTACTTC.

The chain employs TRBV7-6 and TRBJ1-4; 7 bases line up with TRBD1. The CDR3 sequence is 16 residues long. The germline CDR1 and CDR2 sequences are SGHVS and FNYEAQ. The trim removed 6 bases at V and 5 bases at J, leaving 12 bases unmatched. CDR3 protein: CASSSTPGQRNEKLFF. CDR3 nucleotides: TGTGCCAGCAGTTCTACTCCGGGACAGCGGAATGAAAAACTGTTTTTT.

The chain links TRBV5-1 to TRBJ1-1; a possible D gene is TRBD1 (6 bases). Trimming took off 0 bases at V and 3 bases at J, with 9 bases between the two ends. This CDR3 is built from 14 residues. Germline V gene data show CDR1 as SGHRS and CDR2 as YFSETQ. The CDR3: CASSLEQGDTEAFF. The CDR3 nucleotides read TGCGCCAGCAGCTTGGAACAGGGAGACACTGAAGCTTTCTTT.

CDR3 in DNA: TGTGCCAGCAGTCGCTCGGGGGGGAATGAAAAACTGTTTTTT. It specifies CASSRSGGNEKLFF. The chain carries TRBV27 and TRBJ1-4; D is possibly TRBD1 (5 bases). CDR1 and CDR2 (germline): MNHEY, SMNVEV (reference sequence). Trimming stripped 5 bases from V and 5 bases from J, with 12 bases between. The CDR3 sequence is 14 residues long.

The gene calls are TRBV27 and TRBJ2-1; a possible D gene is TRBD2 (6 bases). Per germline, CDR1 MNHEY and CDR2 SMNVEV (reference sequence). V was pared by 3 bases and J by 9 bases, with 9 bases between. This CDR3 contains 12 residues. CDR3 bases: TGTGCCAGCAGTTTTCGGGGGTCTGAGCAGTTCTTC. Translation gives CASSFRGSEQFF.

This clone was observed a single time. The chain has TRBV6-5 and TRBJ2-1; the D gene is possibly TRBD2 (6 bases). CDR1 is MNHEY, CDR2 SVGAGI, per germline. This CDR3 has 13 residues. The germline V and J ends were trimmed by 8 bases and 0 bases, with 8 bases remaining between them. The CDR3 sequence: CASGRSSYNEQFF. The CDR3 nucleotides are TGTGCCAGCGGGAGGAGCTCCTACAATGAGCAGTTCTTC.